These T cell receptor beta chains were read from a single sample in a study of blood T cell repertoires in COVID-19. TCRdb's copy holds only in-frame clones and misses some; the assay was immunoSEQ multiplex PCR. The table records 34,000 or so clones, 80% to 90% of them present only once. What was sequenced was peripheral blood. These receptors all stem from a man in his fifties or sixties with active COVID-19. The conserved cysteine and the conserved F or W are not part of the CDR3 here. Each record gives: CDR3 length, J gene, V gene, CDR3 protein.

14 TRBJ1-2 TRBV6-5 ASSYVRTGGGYGYT
14 TRBJ1-5 TRBV30 AWSVPGGQGGQPQH
14 TRBJ1-6 TRBV5-1 ASSLTGGNYNSPLH
17 TRBJ2-7 TRBV14 ASSRDGLGLAGVSYEQY
13 TRBJ1-5 TRBV20-1 SASRTGLSNQPQH
14 TRBJ2-1 TRBV19 ASSIDRAGRYNEQF
12 TRBJ1-5 TRBV18 ASSPTGGNQPQH
13 TRBJ1-3 TRBV3-1/TRBV3-2 ASSRPGSSGNTIY
13 TRBJ2-2 TRBV6-5 ASRTDRPNTGELF
12 TRBJ2-7 TRBV4-1 ASSPAGYAYEQY
13 TRBJ1-5 TRBV6-1 ASSEYAGDYQPQH
13 TRBJ2-1 TRBV9 ASSIGQTVYNEQF
12 TRBJ2-3 TRBV6-6 ASSYLEGTDTQY
16 TRBJ2-7 TRBV6-6 ASSPLQTTGPSSYEQY
11 TRBJ2-7 TRBV7-2 ASSLGTSDEQY
13 TRBJ1-2 TRBV25-1 ASSDRDRGNYGYT
13 TRBJ2-7 TRBV5-4 ASSYGQGVSHEQY
11 TRBJ2-3 TRBV7-9 ASSPVPTDTQY
12 TRBJ1-5 TRBV3-1/TRBV3-2 ASSPGGGNQPQH
13 TRBJ2-7 TRBV4-2 ASSREGLTTYEQY
13 TRBJ1-2 TRBV3-1/TRBV3-2 ASSPISRGHYGYT
16 TRBJ2-1 TRBV27 ASSSGQGAGAVVNEQF
14 TRBJ2-7 TRBV21-1 ASSKGRLAGGGEQY
11 TRBJ2-7 TRBV5-1 ASRWQDSYEQY
12 TRBJ2-7 TRBV7-9 ASSSESPTYEQY
14 TRBJ2-1 TRBV19 ASSKGRSGSYNEQF